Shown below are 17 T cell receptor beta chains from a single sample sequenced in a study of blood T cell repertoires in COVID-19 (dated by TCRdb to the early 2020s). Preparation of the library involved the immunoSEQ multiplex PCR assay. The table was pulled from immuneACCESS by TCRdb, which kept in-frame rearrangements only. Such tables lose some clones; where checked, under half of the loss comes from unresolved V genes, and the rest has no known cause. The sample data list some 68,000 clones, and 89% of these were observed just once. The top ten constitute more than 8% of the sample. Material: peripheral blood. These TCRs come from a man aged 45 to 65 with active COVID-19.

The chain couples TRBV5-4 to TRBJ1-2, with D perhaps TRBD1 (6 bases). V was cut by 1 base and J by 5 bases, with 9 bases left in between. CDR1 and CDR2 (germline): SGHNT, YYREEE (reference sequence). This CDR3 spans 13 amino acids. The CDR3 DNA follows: TGTGCCAGCAGCTTGAGGGACACTTATGGCTACACCTTC. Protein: CASSLRDTYGYTF.

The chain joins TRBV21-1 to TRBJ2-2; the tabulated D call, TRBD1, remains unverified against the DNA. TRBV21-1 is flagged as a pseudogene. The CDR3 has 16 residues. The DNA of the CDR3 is TGTGCCAGCAGCAAAATCGGGACAGGGAACACCGGGGAGCTGTTTTTT. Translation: CASSKIGTGNTGELFF.

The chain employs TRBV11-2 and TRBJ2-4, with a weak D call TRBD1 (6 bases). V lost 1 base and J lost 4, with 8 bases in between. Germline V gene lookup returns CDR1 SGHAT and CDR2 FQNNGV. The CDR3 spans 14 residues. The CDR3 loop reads CASSLVGQKNIQYF. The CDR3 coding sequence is TGTGCCAGCAGCTTAGTAGGACAGAAAAACATTCAGTACTTC.

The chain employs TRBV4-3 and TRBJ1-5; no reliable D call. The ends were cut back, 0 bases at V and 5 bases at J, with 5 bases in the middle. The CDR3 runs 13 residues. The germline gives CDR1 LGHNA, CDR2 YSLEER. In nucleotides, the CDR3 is TGCGCCAGCAGCCAAGATATTGATCAGCCCCAGCATTTT. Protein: CASSQDIDQPQHF.

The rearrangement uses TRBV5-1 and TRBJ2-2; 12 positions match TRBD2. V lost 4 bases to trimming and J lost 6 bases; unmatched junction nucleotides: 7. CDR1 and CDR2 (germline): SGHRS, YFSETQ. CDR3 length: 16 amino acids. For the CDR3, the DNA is TGCGCCAGCAGCCCTGCTAGCGGGGGGGCCTCCGGGGAGCTGTTTTTT. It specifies CASSPASGGASGELFF.

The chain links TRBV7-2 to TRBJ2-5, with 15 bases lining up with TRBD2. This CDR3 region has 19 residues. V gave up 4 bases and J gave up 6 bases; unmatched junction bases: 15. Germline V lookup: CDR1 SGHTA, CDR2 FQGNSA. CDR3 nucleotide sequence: TGTGCCAGCAGCTCCCGATCTGGACTAGCGGGGGGGCGTTTACAGACCCAGTACTTC. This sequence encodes CASSSRSGLAGGRLQTQYF.

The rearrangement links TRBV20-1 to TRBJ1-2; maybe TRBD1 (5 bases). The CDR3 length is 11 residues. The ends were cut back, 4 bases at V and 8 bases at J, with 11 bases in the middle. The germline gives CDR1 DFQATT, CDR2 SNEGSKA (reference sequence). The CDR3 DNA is TGCAGTGCTACCAGGGAACTCGGCTACACCTTC. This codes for CSATRELGYTF.

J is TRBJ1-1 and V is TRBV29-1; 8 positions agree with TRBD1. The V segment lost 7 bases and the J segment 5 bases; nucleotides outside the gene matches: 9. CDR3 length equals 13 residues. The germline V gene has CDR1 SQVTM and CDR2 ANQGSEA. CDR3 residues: CSAEQQGGTEAFF. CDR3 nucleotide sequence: TGCAGCGCGGAACAACAGGGGGGAACTGAAGCTTTCTTT.

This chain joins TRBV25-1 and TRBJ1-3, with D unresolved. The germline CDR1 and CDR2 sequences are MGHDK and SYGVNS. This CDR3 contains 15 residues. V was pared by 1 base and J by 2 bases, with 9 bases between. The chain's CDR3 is CASSESTGAGNTIYF. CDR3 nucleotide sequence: TGTGCCAGCAGTGAATCAACCGGGGCTGGAAACACCATATATTTT.

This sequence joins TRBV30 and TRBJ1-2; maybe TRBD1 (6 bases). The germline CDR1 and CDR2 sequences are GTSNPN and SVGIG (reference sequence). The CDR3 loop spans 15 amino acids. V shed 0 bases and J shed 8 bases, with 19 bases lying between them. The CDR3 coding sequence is TGTGCCTGGAGTGTTCTATTGACAGGCCCCCGAGGCTACACCTTC. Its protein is CAWSVLLTGPRGYTF.

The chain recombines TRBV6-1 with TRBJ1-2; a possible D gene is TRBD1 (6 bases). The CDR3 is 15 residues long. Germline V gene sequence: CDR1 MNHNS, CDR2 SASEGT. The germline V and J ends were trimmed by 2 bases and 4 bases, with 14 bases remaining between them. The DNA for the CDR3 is TGTGCCAGCAGTGAACGCACGACAGGCACCTATGGCTACACCTTC. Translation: CASSERTTGTYGYTF.

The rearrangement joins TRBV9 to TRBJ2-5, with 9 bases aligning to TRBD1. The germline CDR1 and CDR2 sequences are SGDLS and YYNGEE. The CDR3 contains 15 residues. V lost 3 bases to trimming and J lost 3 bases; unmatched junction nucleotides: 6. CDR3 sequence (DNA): TGTGCCAGCAGCGCCCCGGACAGGGGAGAAGAGACCCAGTACTTC. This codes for CASSAPDRGEETQYF.

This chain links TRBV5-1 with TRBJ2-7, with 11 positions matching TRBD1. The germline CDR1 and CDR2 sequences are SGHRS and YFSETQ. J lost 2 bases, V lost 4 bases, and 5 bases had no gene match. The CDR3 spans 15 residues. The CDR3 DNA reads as TGCGCCAGCAGCGTGGGACAGGGGGGCGCCTACGAGCAGTACTTC. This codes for CASSVGQGGAYEQYF.

For the CDR3, the DNA is TGCAGTGCTAGTTCGGCCAGGGACTATGGCTACACCTTC. Translating it yields CSASSARDYGYTF. J is TRBJ1-2 and V is TRBV20-1, with D perhaps TRBD1 (5 bases). Germline V CDR1 and CDR2: DFQATT, SNEGSKA (reference sequence). Trimming removed 3 bases from V and 3 bases from J, with 11 bases in between. This CDR3 has 13 amino acids.

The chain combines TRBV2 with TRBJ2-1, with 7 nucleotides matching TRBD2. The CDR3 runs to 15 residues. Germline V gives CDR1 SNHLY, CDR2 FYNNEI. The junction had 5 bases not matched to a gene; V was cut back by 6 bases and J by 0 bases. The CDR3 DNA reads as TGTGCCAGCAGCGGGGGGTACCTCTCCTACAATGAGCAGTTCTTC. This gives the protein CASSGGYLSYNEQFF. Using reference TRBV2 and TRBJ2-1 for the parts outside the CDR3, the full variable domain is EPEVTQTPSHQVTQMGQEVILRCVPISNHLYFYWYRQILGQKVEFLVSFYNNEISEKSEIFDDQFSVERPDGSNFTLKIRSTKLEDSAMYFCASSGGYLSYNEQFFGPGTRLTVL.

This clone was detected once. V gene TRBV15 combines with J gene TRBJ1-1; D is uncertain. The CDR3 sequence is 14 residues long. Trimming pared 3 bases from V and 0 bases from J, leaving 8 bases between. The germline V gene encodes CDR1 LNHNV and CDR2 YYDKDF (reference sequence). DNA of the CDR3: TGTGCCACCAGCAGTGGGCGGGTGAACACTGAAGCTTTCTTT. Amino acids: CATSSGRVNTEAFF.

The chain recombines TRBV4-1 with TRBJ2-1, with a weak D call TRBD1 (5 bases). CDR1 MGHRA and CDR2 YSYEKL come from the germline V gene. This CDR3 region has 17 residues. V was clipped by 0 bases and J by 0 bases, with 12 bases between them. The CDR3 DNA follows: TGCGCCAGCAGCCAAGATGCGACAGTTTACTCCTACAATGAGCAGTTCTTC. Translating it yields CASSQDATVYSYNEQFF.